Listed below are T cell receptor beta chains from one sample, sequenced in a study of T-cell reconstitution after alpha-beta-depleted transplantation in children. In TCRdb, the PCR reads were re-called with MiXCR into one record per CDR3 protein. The sample has about 600,000 distinct CDR3 sequences, approximately 12% seen once. This material consisted of PBMCs, mostly from graft donor cells, taken 360 days after TCRalphabeta/CD19-depleted stem cell transplant. The receptors come from a male patient younger than 18 who had a stem cell transplant for acute myeloid leukemia, so the T cells may come from the graft donor. Each CDR3 is given with its conserved first and last residue. The D gene is left open where the match is weak. Size tells how often a clone was seen (once, few, many) or the class of an expanded clone, and some rows leave it out.

v_gene: TRBV7-9; abundance: many; d_gene: TRBD2; j_gene: TRBJ2-5; CDR3nt: TGTGCCAGCAGCTCCGGACTAGCGGGAGGGGAGACCCAGTACTTC; CDR3aa: CASSSGLAGGETQYF
v_gene: TRBV28; abundance: few; d_gene: TRBD2; j_gene: TRBJ2-4; CDR3nt: TGTGCCAGCAGTTTACGAATGGTAGCGGGAGGGTACATTCAGTACTTC; CDR3aa: CASSLRMVAGGYIQYF
v_gene: TRBV4-2; abundance: few; d_gene: NA; j_gene: TRBJ2-1; CDR3nt: TGTGCCAGCAGCCAAGGTTCTGGGGCTAGCTCCTACAATGAGCAGTTCTTC; CDR3aa: CASSQGSGASSYNEQFF
v_gene: TRBV7-2; abundance: many; d_gene: NA; j_gene: TRBJ1-2; CDR3nt: TGTGCCAGCAGCTTAGGGGGGACTCCTGGCTACACCTTC; CDR3aa: CASSLGGTPGYTF
v_gene: TRBV29-1; abundance: NA; d_gene: NA; j_gene: TRBJ2-5; CDR3nt: TGCAGCGTAAAGGGGGGGGACCCCGGGTGGACCCAGTACTTC; CDR3aa: CSVKGGDPGWTQYF
v_gene: TRBV19; abundance: few; d_gene: TRBD1; j_gene: TRBJ2-5; CDR3nt: TGTGCCAGTCGGGACAGAGAGACCCAGTACTTC; CDR3aa: CASRDRETQYF
v_gene: TRBV7-9; abundance: NA; d_gene: NA; j_gene: TRBJ2-5; CDR3nt: TGTGCCAGCAGTCACAGGGAGACCCAGTACTTC; CDR3aa: CASSHRETQYF
v_gene: TRBV10-3; abundance: NA; d_gene: NA; j_gene: TRBJ2-5; CDR3nt: TGTGCCATCAGTGAGTCACGAAACAGGGCTCCCCAAGAGACCCAGTACTTC; CDR3aa: CAISESRNRAPQETQYF
v_gene: TRBV21-1; abundance: few; d_gene: NA; j_gene: TRBJ2-1; CDR3nt: TGTGCCAGCAGCAAAAGAGAGCGGGAGGGCCTGAGGAATGAGCAGTTCTTC; CDR3aa: CASSKREREGLRNEQFF
v_gene: TRBV20-1; abundance: NA; d_gene: TRBD2; j_gene: TRBJ2-1; CDR3nt: TGCAGTGCTAGAAACCTCCTGTCTAGCGGGAGGGTGGGGTTCTTC; CDR3aa: CSARNLLSSGRVGFF
v_gene: TRBV4-3; abundance: NA; d_gene: TRBD2; j_gene: TRBJ2-1; CDR3nt: TGCGCCAGCAGCCAGCGACTAGCGGACTTTTACAATGAGCAGTTCTTC; CDR3aa: CASSQRLADFYNEQFF
v_gene: TRBV7-2; abundance: NA; d_gene: NA; j_gene: TRBJ1-3; CDR3nt: TGTGCCAGCAGCTCACCGGGACGCCGCTTCCACACCATATATTTT; CDR3aa: CASSSPGRRFHTIYF
v_gene: TRBV15; abundance: NA; d_gene: NA; j_gene: TRBJ1-4; CDR3nt: TGTGCCACCAGCCCCGGGACGCCTAATAATGAAAAACTGTTTTTT; CDR3aa: CATSPGTPNNEKLFF
v_gene: TRBV20-1; abundance: many; d_gene: NA; j_gene: TRBJ2-5; CDR3nt: TGCAGTACTCCCCCCGGAGCAGGCCAAGAGACCCAGTACTTC; CDR3aa: CSTPPGAGQETQYF
v_gene: TRBV6-5; abundance: NA; d_gene: TRBD2; j_gene: TRBJ2-2; CDR3nt: TGTGCCAGCAGTTACTCGAGACCCGCGGGAGTGTTCGGAGGGGAGCTGTTTTTT; CDR3aa: CASSYSRPAGVFGGELFF
v_gene: TRBV29-1; abundance: many; d_gene: NA; j_gene: TRBJ2-1; CDR3nt: TGCAGCGCCCAAGTATGGAAAAATGAGCAGTTCTTC; CDR3aa: CSAQVWKNEQFF
v_gene: TRBV29-1; abundance: many; d_gene: TRBD2; j_gene: TRBJ2-1; CDR3nt: TGCACCTGCGGGCGGGAGGGATACAATGAGCAGTTCTTC; CDR3aa: CTCGREGYNEQFF
v_gene: TRBV29-1; abundance: few; d_gene: NA; j_gene: TRBJ2-5; CDR3nt: TGCAGCGTATACAGGGAGGGGCAAGAGACCCAGTACTTC; CDR3aa: CSVYREGQETQYF
v_gene: TRBV5-5; abundance: NA; d_gene: TRBD1; j_gene: TRBJ1-1; CDR3nt: TGTGCCAGCAGCTTGGTCTTGGGGCAGGGGGGACCTGAAGCTTTCTTT; CDR3aa: CASSLVLGQGGPEAFF
v_gene: TRBV29-1; abundance: many; d_gene: TRBD1; j_gene: TRBJ2-5; CDR3nt: TGCAGCGTTGAATGGGACAGAGAAGAGACCCAGTACTTC; CDR3aa: CSVEWDREETQYF
v_gene: TRBV9; abundance: few; d_gene: NA; j_gene: TRBJ1-2; CDR3nt: TGTGCCAGCAGCGTAGGAGGGGCCATACCGAACTATGGCTACACCTTC; CDR3aa: CASSVGGAIPNYGYTF
v_gene: TRBV7-2; abundance: many; d_gene: TRBD1; j_gene: TRBJ2-2; CDR3nt: TGTGCCAGCAGCCAAAGACAGGGGGCGGTCGGGGAGCTGTTTTTT; CDR3aa: CASSQRQGAVGELFF
v_gene: TRBV19; abundance: NA; d_gene: NA; j_gene: TRBJ2-1; CDR3nt: TGTGCCAGTAGTATAGCTTGGGCCTACAATGAGCAGTTCTTC; CDR3aa: CASSIAWAYNEQFF
v_gene: TRBV5-1; abundance: NA; d_gene: NA; j_gene: TRBJ2-5; CDR3nt: TGCGCCAGCGGTTCGGGACAACTCGGGGAGACCCAGTACTTC; CDR3aa: CASGSGQLGETQYF
v_gene: TRBV5-1; abundance: many; d_gene: NA; j_gene: TRBJ2-3; CDR3nt: TGCGCCAGCAGCTTCGTAGCGGGCACAGATACGCAGTATTTT; CDR3aa: CASSFVAGTDTQYF
v_gene: TRBV12-3/TRBV12-4; abundance: many; d_gene: TRBD2; j_gene: TRBJ2-1; CDR3nt: TGTGCCAGCAGTCTCCGGACTAGCGTGGTGCGTGAGCAGTTCTTC; CDR3aa: CASSLRTSVVREQFF
v_gene: TRBV29-1; abundance: few; d_gene: NA; j_gene: TRBJ2-4; CDR3nt: TGCAGCGTTGAACGGTTGGGGACTCCTCTAGCCAAAAACATTCAGTACTTC; CDR3aa: CSVERLGTPLAKNIQYF
v_gene: TRBV5-1; abundance: NA; d_gene: NA; j_gene: TRBJ2-1; CDR3nt: TGCGCCAGCAGCGTCGGACTATCGGACAATGAGCAGTTCTTC; CDR3aa: CASSVGLSDNEQFF
v_gene: TRBV28; abundance: NA; d_gene: NA; j_gene: TRBJ2-3; CDR3nt: TGTGCCAGCAGTTTCAACCCAATAGGGAATACGCAGTATTTT; CDR3aa: CASSFNPIGNTQYF
v_gene: TRBV5-6; abundance: NA; d_gene: NA; j_gene: TRBJ2-5; CDR3nt: TGTGCCAGCAGCCGGGGCGTGGGACCGTGGCACCAAGAGACCCAGTACTTC; CDR3aa: CASSRGVGPWHQETQYF
v_gene: TRBV18; abundance: NA; d_gene: NA; j_gene: TRBJ2-1; CDR3nt: TGTGCCAGCTCAACCGGCGGGACTGGGAACAATGAGCAGTTCTTC; CDR3aa: CASSTGGTGNNEQFF
v_gene: TRBV5-1; abundance: many; d_gene: TRBD2; j_gene: TRBJ2-1; CDR3nt: TGCGCCAGCAGCCCCTGGACTAGTACCCCTGGAGTCCGCAGCAATGAGCAGTTCTTC; CDR3aa: CASSPWTSTPGVRSNEQFF
v_gene: TRBV7-2; abundance: NA; d_gene: TRBD1; j_gene: TRBJ2-5; CDR3nt: TGTGCCAGCAGCCCCCGGGACAGGCTCCAAGAGACCCAGTACTTC; CDR3aa: CASSPRDRLQETQYF
v_gene: TRBV29-1; abundance: many; d_gene: TRBD2; j_gene: TRBJ2-2; CDR3nt: TGCAGCGTTCCAGCGGGAGTATCGGGCACCGGGGAGCTGTTTTTT; CDR3aa: CSVPAGVSGTGELFF
v_gene: TRBV4-3; abundance: few; d_gene: TRBD1; j_gene: TRBJ1-2; CDR3nt: TGCGCCAGCAGCCAAGATCCGGGACAGGGAATTCCCTATGGCTACACCTTC; CDR3aa: CASSQDPGQGIPYGYTF
v_gene: TRBV7-9; abundance: many; d_gene: TRBD1; j_gene: TRBJ1-1; CDR3nt: TGTGCCAGCAGCTCCGACAGGGTAAAGAACACTGAAGCTTTCTTT; CDR3aa: CASSSDRVKNTEAFF
v_gene: TRBV7-6; abundance: few; d_gene: NA; j_gene: TRBJ1-4; CDR3nt: TGTGCCAGCAGCTTAGATGGAGATTGGGCCTTTGAAAAACTGTTTTTT; CDR3aa: CASSLDGDWAFEKLFF
v_gene: TRBV7-9; abundance: NA; d_gene: NA; j_gene: TRBJ2-5; CDR3nt: TGTGCCAGCAGCTTAGCCGCGGGGCTACCCGGCCTCCAAGAGACCCAGTACTTC; CDR3aa: CASSLAAGLPGLQETQYF
v_gene: TRBV4-3; abundance: NA; d_gene: NA; j_gene: TRBJ2-5; CDR3nt: TGCGCCAGCAGCCAAGATCCAGGGAGAATTTTAACGGAGACCCAGTACTTC; CDR3aa: CASSQDPGRILTETQYF
v_gene: TRBV29-1; abundance: few; d_gene: NA; j_gene: TRBJ2-5; CDR3nt: TGCAGCGACCAAGAGACCCAGTACTTC; CDR3aa: CSDQETQYF
v_gene: TRBV7-2; abundance: NA; d_gene: NA; j_gene: TRBJ2-7; CDR3nt: TGTGCCAGCAGCTTAGCTAGATTAGCCTTAAAGACCGAGCAGTACTTC; CDR3aa: CASSLARLALKTEQYF
v_gene: TRBV10-3; abundance: few; d_gene: TRBD2; j_gene: TRBJ2-7; CDR3nt: TGTGCCATCAGTAGCGGGATGAGCTCCTACGAGCAGTACTTC; CDR3aa: CAISSGMSSYEQYF
v_gene: TRBV12-3/TRBV12-4; abundance: few; d_gene: NA; j_gene: TRBJ2-7; CDR3nt: TGTGCCAGCAGGAAGGAGGGAATCACCTACGAGCAGTACTTC; CDR3aa: CASRKEGITYEQYF
v_gene: TRBV5-1; abundance: NA; d_gene: TRBD1; j_gene: TRBJ2-2; CDR3nt: TGCGCCTCCGGGACAGGGGGCACCGGGGAGCTGTTTTTT; CDR3aa: CASGTGGTGELFF
v_gene: TRBV6-5; abundance: many; d_gene: NA; j_gene: TRBJ2-7; CDR3nt: TGTGCCAGCAGTTACTCTCGATATCTGCGAGGCGAGCAGTACTTC; CDR3aa: CASSYSRYLRGEQYF